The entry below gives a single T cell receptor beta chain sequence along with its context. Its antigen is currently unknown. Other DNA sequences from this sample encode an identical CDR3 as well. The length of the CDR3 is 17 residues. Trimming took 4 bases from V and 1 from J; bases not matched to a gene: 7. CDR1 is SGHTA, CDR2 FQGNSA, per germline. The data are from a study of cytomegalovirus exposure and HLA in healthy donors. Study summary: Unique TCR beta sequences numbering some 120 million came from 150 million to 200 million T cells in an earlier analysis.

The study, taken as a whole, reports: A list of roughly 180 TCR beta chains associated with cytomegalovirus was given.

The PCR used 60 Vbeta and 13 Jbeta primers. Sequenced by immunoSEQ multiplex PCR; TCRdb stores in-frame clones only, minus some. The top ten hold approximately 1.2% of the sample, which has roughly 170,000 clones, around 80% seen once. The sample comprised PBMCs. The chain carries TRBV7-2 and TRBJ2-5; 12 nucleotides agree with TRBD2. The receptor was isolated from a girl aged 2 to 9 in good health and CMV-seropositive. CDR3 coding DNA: TGTGCCAGCAGCTCTCCTCGACTAGCGGGGGTCCAAGAGACCCAGTACTTC. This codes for CASSSPRLAGVQETQYF. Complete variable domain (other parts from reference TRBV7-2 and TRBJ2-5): GAGVSQSPSNKVTEKGKDVELRCDPISGHTALYWYRQSLGQGLEFLIYFQGNSAPDKSGLPSDRFSAERTGGSVSTLTIQRTQQEDSAVYLCASSSPRLAGVQETQYFGPGTRLLVL.